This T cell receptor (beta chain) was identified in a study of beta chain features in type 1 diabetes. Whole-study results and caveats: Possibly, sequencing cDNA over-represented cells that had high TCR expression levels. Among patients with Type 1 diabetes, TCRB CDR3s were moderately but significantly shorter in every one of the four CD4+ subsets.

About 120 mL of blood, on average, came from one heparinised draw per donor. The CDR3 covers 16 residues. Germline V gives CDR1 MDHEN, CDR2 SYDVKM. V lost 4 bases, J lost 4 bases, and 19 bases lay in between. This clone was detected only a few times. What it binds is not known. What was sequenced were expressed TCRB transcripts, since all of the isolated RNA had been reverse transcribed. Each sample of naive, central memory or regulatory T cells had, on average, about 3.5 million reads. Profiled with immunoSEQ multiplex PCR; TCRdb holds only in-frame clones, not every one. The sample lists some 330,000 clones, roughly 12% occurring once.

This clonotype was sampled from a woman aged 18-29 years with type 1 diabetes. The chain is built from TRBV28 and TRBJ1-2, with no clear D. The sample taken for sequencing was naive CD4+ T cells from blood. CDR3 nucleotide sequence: TGTGCCAGCAGTTCTCCCGGGAAGGGCTCCGGCTATGGCTACACCTTC. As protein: CASSSPGKGSGYGYTF.